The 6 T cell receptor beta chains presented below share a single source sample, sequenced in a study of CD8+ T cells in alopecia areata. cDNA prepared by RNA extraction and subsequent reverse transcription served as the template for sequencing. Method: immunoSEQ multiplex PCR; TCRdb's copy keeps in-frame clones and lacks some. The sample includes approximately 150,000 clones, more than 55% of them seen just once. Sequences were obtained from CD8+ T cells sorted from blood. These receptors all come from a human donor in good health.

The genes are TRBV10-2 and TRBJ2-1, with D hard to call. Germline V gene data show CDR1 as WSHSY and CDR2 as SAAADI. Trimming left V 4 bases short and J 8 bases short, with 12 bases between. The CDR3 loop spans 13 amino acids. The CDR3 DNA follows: TGCGCCAGCAGTGTACTTGGTAGGGATGAGCAGTTCTTC. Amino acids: CASSVLGRDEQFF.

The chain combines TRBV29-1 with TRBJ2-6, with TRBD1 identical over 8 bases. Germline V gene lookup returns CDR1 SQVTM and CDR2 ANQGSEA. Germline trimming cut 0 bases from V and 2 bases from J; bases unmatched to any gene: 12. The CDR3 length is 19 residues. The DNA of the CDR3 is TGCAGCGTTGAAGATCGTCACCCCCAGGGGGCTGCTGGGGCCAACGTCCTGACTTTC. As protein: CSVEDRHPQGAAGANVLTF. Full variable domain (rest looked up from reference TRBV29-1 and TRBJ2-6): SAVISQKPSRDICQRGTSLTIQCQVDSQVTMMFWYRQQPGQSLTLIATANQGSEATYESGFVIDKFPISRPNLTFSTLTVSNMSPEDSSIYLCSVEDRHPQGAAGANVLTFGAGSRLTVL.

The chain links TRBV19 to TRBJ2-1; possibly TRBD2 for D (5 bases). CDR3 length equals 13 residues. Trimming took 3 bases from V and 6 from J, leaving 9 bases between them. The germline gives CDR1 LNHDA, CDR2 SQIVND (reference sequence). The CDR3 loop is CASSMSGVNEQFF. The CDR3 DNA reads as TGTGCCAGTAGTATGTCCGGGGTCAATGAGCAGTTCTTC.

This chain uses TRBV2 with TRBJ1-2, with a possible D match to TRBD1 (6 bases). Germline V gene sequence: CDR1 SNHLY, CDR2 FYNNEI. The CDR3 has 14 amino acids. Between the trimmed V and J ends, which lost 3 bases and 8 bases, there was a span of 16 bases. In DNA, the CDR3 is TGTGCCAGCAGTGATGGGACCGTCAGGGGCGGCTACACCTTC. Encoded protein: CASSDGTVRGGYTF.

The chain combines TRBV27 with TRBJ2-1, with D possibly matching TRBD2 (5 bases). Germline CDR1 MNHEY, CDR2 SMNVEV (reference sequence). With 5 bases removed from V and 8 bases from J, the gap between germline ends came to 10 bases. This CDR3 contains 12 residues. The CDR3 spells CASSPDFHEQFF. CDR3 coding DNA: TGTGCCAGCAGTCCGGACTTCCATGAGCAGTTCTTC.

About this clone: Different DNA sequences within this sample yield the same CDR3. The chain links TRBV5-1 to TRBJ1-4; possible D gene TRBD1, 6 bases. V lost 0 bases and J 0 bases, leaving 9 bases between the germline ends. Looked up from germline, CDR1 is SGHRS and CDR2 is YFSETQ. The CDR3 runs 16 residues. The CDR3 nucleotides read TGCGCCAGCAGCTTGGGACAGGAGGCAACTAATGAAAAACTGTTTTTT. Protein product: CASSLGQEATNEKLFF. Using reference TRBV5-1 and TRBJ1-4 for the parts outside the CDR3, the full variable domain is KAGVTQTPRYLIKTRGQQVTLSCSPISGHRSVSWYQQTPGQGLQFLFEYFSETQRNKGNFPGRFSGRQFSNSRSEMNVSTLELGDSALYLCASSLGQEATNEKLFFGSGTQLSVL.